This T cell receptor beta chain was found in a study of OX40 agonist ivuxolimab in advanced cancers. Whole-study context: Checkpoint inhibitors had been given previously to 35% to 50% of patients. Three patients got partial responses; one had hepatocellular carcinoma and two had cutaneous melanoma. Study-wide points: Within 6 weeks, CD4+ and CD8+ blood T cells expanded clonally at 0.1 to 3.0 mg/kg.

Some clones are missing from TCRdb's copy, which holds only in-frame ones; the method was immunoSEQ multiplex PCR. The sample gives tens of thousands of clones, around 86% of which show up once; roughly 16% is in the top ten. The CDR3 has 14 amino acids. V was trimmed by 2 bases and J by 4 bases, leaving 12 bases between them. Per the germline V gene, CDR1 is SGHVS and CDR2 is FQNEAQ. A remark on this clone: Its target is not known.

This clonotype was sampled from an adult with an advanced solid tumor such as melanoma, head and neck, liver or kidney cancer. The V call is TRBV7-8, the J call TRBJ2-7; a possible D gene is TRBD2 (7 bases). The input for sequencing was CD4+ or CD8+ T cells sorted from blood, taken in a trial of the OX40 agonist ivuxolimab. As DNA, the CDR3 is TGTGCCAGCAGCTTACAGGGAGGGGGGTACGAGCAGTACTTC. Translating it yields CASSLQGGGYEQYF.